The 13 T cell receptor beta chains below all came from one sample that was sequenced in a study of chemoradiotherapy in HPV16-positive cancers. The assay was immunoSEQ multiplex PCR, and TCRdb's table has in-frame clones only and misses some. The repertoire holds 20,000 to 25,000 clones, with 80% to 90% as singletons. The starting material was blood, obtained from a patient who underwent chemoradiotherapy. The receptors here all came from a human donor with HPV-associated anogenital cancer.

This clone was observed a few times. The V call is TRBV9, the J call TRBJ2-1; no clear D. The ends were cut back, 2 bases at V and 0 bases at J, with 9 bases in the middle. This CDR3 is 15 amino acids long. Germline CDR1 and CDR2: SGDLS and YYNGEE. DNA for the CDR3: TGTGCCAGCAGCGTTCAACCTAGCTCCTACAATGAGCAGTTCTTC. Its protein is CASSVQPSSYNEQFF.

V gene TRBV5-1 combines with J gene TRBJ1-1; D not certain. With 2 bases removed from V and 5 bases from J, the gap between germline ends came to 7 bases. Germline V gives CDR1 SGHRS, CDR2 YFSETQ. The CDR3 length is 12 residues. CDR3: CASSLHGTEAFF. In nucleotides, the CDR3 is TGCGCCAGCAGCTTACATGGGACTGAAGCTTTCTTT. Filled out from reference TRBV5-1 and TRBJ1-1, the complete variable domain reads KAGVTQTPRYLIKTRGQQVTLSCSPISGHRSVSWYQQTPGQGLQFLFEYFSETQRNKGNFPGRFSGRQFSNSRSEMNVSTLELGDSALYLCASSLHGTEAFFGQGTRLTVV.

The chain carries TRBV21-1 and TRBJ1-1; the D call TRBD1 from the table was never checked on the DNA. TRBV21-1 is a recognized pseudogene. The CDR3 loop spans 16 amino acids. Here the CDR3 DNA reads TGTGCCAGCAGCAAAGCGCTGACAGGGGAGAACACTGAAGCTTTCTTT. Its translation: CASSKALTGENTEAFF.

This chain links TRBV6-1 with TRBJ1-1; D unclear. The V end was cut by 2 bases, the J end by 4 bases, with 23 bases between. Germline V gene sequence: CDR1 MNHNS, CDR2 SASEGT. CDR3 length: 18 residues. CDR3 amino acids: CASSERSSRGNWITEAFF. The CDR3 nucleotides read TGTGCCAGCAGTGAACGAAGTTCGCGAGGGAATTGGATCACTGAAGCTTTCTTT.

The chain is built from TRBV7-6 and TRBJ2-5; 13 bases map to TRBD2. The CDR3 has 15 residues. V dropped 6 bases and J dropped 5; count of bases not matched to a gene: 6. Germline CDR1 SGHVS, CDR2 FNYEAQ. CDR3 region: CASSTSGGAGETQYF. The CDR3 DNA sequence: TGTGCCAGCAGTACTAGCGGGGGGGCCGGGGAGACCCAGTACTTC.

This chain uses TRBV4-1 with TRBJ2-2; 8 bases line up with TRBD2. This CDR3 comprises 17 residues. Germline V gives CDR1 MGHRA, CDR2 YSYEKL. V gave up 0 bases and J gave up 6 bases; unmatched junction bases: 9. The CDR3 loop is CASSQEYSGGQAGELFF. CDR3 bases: TGCGCCAGCAGCCAAGAGTATTCGGGGGGGCAGGCCGGGGAGCTGTTTTTT.

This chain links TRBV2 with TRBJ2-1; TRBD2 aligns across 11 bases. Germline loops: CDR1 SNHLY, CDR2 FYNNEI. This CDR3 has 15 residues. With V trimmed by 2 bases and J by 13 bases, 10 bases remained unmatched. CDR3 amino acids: CASSENSGGAWDQFF. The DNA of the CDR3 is TGTGCCAGCAGTGAAAATAGCGGGGGGGCCTGGGATCAGTTCTTC.

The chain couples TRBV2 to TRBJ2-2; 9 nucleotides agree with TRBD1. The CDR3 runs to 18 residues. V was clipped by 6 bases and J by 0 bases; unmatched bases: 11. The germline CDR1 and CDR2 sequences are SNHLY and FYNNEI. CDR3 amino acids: CASRDYLTGGTNTGELFF. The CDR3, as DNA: TGTGCCAGCAGAGATTACTTGACAGGGGGTACGAACACCGGGGAGCTGTTTTTT.

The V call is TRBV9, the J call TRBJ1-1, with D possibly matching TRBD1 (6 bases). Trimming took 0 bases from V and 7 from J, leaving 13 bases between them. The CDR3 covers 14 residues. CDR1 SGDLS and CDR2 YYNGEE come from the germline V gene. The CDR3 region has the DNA TGTGCCAGCAGCGTAGTCAACAGGGAGGGTGAAGCTTTCTTT. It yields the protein CASSVVNREGEAFF.

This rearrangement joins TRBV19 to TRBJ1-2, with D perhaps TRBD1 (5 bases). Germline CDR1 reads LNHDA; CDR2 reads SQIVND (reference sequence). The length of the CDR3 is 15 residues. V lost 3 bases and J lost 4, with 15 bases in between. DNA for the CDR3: TGTGCCAGTAGTATTCGAGACGGGACGTTCTATGGCTACACCTTC. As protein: CASSIRDGTFYGYTF.

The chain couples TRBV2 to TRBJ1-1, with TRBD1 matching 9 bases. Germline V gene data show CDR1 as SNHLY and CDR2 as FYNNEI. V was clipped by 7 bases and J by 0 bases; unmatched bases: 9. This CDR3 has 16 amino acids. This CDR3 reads CASTSGQGSMNTEAFF. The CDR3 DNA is TGTGCCAGCACCAGCGGACAGGGGAGTATGAACACTGAAGCTTTCTTT.

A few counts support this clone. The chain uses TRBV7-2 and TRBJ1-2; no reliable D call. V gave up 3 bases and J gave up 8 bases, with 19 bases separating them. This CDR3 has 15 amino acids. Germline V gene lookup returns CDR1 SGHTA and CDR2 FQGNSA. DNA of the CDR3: TGTGCCAGCAGCTTCGACGATGAGGGAGTGCAGGGCTACACCTTC. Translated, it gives CASSFDDEGVQGYTF.

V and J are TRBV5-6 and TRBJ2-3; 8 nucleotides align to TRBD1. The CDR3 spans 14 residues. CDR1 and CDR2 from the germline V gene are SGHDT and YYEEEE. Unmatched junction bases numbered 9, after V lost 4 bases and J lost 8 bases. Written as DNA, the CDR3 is TGTGCCAGCAGCGGGGACAGGCCCGGGGTTACGCAGTATTTT. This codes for CASSGDRPGVTQYF.